This entry concerns a single T cell receptor beta chain. This sample is part of a study of control samples from healthy donors and cancer patients. The protocol was immunoSEQ multiplex PCR, while the TCRdb copy is restricted to in-frame clones and leaves out a portion. The data hold some 150,000 clones, with 80% to 95% observed a single time. V lost 8 bases and J 4 bases, leaving 14 bases between the germline ends. This CDR3 has 14 amino acids. Germline lookup yields CDR1 SGHNT and CDR2 YENEEA. The chain couples TRBV11-3 to TRBJ2-2; no reliable D call. This receptor was obtained from a man aged 30-40 years in good health. Sequenced sample: blood. DNA for the CDR3: TGTGCCAGCCGCGCCGACGGAGCCACCGGGGAGCTGTTTTTT. Translating gives CASRADGATGELFF.